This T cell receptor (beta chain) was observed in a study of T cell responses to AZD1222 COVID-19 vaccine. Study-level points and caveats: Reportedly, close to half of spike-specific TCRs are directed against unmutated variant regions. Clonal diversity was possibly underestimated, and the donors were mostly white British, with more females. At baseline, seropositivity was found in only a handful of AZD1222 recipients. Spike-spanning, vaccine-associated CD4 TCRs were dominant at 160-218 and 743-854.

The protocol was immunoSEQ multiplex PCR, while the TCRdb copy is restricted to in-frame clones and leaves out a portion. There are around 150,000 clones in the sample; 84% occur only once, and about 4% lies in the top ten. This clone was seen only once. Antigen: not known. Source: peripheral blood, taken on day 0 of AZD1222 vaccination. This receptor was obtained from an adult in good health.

The CDR3 sequence: CSVGQGNYGYTF. The CDR3 coding sequence is TGCAGCGTAGGACAGGGGAACTATGGCTACACCTTC. The rearrangement links TRBV29-1 to TRBJ1-2; 9 positions agree with TRBD1. The germline CDR1 and CDR2 sequences are SQVTM and ANQGSEA. Losses at the gene ends were 6 bases for V and 2 bases for J; bases not matched to a gene: 1. The CDR3 length is 12 residues.